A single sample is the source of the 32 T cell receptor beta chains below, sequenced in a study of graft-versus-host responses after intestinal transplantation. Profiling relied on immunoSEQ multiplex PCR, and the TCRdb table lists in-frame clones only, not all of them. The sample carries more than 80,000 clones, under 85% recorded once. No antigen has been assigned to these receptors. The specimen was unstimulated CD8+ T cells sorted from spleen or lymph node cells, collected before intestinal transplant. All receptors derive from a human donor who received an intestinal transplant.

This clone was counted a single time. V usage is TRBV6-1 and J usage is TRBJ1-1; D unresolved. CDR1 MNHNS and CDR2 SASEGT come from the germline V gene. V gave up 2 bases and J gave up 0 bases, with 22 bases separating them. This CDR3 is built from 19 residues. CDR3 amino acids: CASSESGGEWTYMNTEAFF. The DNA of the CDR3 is TGTGCCAGCAGTGAAAGCGGAGGAGAGTGGACCTATATGAACACTGAAGCTTTCTTT.

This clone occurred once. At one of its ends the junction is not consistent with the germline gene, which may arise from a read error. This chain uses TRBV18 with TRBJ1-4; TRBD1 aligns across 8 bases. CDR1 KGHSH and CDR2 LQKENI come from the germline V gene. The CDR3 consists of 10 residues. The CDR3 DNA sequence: TGTGCCAGCTCACCCAGGACAGGGCCTTTT. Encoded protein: CASSPRTGPF.

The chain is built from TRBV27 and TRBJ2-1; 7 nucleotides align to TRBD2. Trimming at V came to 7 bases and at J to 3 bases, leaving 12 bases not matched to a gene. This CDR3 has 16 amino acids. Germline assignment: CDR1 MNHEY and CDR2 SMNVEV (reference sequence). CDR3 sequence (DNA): TGTGCCAGCACCCTCGGGGCGGGAGATCTCTACAATGAGCAGTTCTTC. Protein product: CASTLGAGDLYNEQFF.

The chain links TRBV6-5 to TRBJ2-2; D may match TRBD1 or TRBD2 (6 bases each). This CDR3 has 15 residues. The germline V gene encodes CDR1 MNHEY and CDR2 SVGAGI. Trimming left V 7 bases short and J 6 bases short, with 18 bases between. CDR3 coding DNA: TGTGCCAGCATCTCCCGTTGGGGGGCGGCCGGGGAGCTGTTTTTT. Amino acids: CASISRWGAAGELFF.

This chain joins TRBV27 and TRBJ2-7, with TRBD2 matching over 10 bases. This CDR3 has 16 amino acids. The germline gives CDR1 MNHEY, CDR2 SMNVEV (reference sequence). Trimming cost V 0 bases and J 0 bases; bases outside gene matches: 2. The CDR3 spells CASSLSGTSVSYEQYF. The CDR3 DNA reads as TGTGCCAGCAGTTTATCCGGGACTAGCGTCTCCTACGAGCAGTACTTC.

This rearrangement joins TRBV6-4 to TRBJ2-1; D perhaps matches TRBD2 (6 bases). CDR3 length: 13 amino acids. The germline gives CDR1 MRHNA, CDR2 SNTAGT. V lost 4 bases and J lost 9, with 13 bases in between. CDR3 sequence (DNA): TGTGCCAGCAGTGCTGGAGGGGTGAGTGAGCAGTTCTTC. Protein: CASSAGGVSEQFF.

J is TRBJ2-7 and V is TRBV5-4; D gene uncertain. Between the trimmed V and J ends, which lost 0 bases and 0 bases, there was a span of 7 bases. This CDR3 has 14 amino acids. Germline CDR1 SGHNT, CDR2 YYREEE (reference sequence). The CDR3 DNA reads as TGTGCCAGCAGCTTGGAAGGATCCTCCTACGAGCAGTACTTC. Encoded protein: CASSLEGSSYEQYF.

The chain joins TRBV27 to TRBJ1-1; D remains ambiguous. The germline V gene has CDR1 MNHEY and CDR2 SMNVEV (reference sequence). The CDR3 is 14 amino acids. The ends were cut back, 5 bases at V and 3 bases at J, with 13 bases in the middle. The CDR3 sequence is CASSLGGYYTEAFF. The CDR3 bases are TGTGCCAGCAGTCTGGGAGGATATTACACTGAAGCTTTCTTT.

The CDR3 bases are TGCGCCAGCAGCCAAGATTTATCCAATCAGCCCCAGCATTTT. Encoded protein: CASSQDLSNQPQHF. J is TRBJ1-5 and V is TRBV4-1, with D unresolved. V lost 0 bases and J lost 3, with 6 bases in between. CDR3 length: 14 amino acids. Germline V gene lookup returns CDR1 MGHRA and CDR2 YSYEKL.

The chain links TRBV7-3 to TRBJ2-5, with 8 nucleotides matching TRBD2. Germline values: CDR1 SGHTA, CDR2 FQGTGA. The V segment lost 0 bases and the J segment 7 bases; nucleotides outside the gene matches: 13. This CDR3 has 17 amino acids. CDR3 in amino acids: CASSLTPIAGPWRTQYF. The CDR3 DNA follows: TGTGCCAGCAGCTTAACACCCATAGCGGGACCATGGAGGACCCAGTACTTC.

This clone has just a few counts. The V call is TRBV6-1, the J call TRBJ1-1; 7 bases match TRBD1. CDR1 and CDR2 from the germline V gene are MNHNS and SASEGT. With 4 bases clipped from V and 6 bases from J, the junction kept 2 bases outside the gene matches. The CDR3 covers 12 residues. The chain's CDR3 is CASSGGGPEAFF. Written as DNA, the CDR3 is TGTGCCAGCAGTGGAGGGGGCCCTGAAGCTTTCTTT.

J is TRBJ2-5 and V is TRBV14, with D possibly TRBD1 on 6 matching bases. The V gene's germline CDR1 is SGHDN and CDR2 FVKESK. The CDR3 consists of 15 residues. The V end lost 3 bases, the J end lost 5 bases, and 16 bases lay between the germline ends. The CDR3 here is CASSQGVTGRETQYF. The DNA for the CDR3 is TGTGCCAGCAGCCAGGGCGTGACAGGCCGGGAGACCCAGTACTTC. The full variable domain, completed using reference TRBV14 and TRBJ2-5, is EAGVTQFPSHSVIEKGQTVTLRCDPISGHDNLYWYRRVMGKEIKFLLHFVKESKQDESGMPNNRFLAERTGGTYSTLKVQPAELEDSGVYFCASSQGVTGRETQYFGPGTRLLVL.

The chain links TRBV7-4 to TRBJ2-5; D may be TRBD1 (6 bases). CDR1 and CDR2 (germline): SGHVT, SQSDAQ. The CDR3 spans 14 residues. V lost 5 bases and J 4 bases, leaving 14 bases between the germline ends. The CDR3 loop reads CASSAHGQLETQYF. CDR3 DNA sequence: TGTGCCAGCAGCGCCCACGGACAGTTAGAGACCCAGTACTTC.

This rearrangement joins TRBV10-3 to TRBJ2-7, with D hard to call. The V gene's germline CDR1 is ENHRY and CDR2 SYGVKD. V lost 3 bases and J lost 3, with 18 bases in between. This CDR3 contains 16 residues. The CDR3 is CAISDWQDQVLYEQYF. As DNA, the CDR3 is TGTGCCATCAGTGATTGGCAAGACCAGGTCCTCTACGAGCAGTACTTC.

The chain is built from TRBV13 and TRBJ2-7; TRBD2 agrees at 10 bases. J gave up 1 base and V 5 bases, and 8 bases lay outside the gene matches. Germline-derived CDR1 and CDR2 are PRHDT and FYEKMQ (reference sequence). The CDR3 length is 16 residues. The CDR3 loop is CASSAALAGMSYEQYF. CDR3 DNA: TGTGCCAGCAGCGCAGCACTAGCGGGGATGTCCTACGAGCAGTACTTC.

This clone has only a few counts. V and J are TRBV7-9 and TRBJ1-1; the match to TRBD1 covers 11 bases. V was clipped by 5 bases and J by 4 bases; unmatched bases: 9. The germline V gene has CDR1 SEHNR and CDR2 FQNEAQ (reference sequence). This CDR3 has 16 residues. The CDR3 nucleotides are TGTGCCAGCAGCACCGGGACAGGGGGTTTGAGCACTGAAGCTTTCTTT. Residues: CASSTGTGGLSTEAFF.

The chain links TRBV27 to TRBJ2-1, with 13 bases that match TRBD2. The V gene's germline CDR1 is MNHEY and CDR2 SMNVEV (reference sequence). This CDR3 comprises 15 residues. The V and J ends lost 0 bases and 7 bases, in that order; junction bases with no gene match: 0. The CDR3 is CASSLSLAGGNEQFF. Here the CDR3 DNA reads TGTGCCAGCAGTTTATCACTAGCGGGGGGGAATGAGCAGTTCTTC.

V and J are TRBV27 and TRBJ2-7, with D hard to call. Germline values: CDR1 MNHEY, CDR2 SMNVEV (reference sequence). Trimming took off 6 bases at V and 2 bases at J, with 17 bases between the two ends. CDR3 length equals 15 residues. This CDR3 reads CASSPLSGHPYEQYF. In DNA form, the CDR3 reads TGTGCCAGCAGCCCCCTGTCTGGGCACCCCTACGAGCAGTACTTC.

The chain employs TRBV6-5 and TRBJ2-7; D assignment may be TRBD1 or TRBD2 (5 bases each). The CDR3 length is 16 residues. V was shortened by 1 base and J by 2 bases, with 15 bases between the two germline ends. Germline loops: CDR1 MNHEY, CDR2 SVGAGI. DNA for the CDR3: TGTGCCAGCAGTTACTTGGGGCTCCGGGGCCCCTACGAGCAGTACTTC. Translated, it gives CASSYLGLRGPYEQYF.

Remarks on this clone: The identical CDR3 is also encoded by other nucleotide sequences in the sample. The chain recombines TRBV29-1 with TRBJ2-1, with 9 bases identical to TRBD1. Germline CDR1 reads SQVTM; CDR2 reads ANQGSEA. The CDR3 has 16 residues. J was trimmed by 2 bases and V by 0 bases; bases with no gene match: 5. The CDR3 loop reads CSVEDVGQGPYNEQFF. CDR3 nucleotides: TGCAGCGTTGAAGATGTGGGACAGGGACCCTACAATGAGCAGTTCTTC.

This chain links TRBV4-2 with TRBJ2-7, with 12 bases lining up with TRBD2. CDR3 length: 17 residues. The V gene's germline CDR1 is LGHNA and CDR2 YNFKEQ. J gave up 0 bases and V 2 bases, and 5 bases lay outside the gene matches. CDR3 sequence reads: CASSQPGLAGFSYEQYF. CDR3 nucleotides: TGTGCCAGCAGCCAACCGGGACTAGCGGGTTTCTCCTACGAGCAGTACTTC.

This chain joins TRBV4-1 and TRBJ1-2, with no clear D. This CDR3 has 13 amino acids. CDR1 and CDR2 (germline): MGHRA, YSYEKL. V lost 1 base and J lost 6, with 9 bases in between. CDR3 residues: CASSQVGPDGYTF. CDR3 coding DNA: TGCGCCAGCAGCCAAGTGGGCCCAGATGGCTACACCTTC.

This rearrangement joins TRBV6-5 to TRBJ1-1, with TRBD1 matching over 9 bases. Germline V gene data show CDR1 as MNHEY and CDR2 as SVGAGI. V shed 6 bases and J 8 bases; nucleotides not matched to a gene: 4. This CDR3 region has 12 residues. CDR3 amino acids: CASSLGQGEAFF. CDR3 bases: TGTGCCAGCAGCTTAGGACAGGGGGAAGCTTTCTTT.

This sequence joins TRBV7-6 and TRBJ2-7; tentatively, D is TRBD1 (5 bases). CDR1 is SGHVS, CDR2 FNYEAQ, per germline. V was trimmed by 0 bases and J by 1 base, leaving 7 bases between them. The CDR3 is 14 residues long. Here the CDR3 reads CASSLAGPSYEQYF. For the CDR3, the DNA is TGTGCCAGCAGCTTAGCGGGGCCTTCCTACGAGCAGTACTTC.

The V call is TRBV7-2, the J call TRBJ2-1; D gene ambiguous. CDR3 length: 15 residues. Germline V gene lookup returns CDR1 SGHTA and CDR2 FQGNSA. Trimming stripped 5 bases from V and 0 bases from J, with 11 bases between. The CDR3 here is CASSPRASSYNEQFF. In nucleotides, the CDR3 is TGTGCCAGCAGCCCACGGGCGAGCTCCTACAATGAGCAGTTCTTC.

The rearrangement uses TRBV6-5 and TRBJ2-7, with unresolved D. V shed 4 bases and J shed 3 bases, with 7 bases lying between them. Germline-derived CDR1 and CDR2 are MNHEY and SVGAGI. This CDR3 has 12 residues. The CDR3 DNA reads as TGTGCCAGCAGTTTGGTATTCTACGAGCAGTACTTC. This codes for CASSLVFYEQYF.

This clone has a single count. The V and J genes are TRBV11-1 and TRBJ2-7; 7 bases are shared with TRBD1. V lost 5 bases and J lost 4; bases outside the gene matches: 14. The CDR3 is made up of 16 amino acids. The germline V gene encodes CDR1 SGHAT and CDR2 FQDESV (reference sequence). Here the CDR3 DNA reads TGTGCCAGCAGCGAAAGGACAGGAGAGGCCATTTACGAGCAGTACTTC. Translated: CASSERTGEAIYEQYF.

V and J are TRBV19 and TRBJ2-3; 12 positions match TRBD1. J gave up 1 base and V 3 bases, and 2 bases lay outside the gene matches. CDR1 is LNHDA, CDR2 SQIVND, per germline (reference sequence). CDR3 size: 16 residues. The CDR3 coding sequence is TGTGCCAGTAGTATTGGGACAGGGGGCCGCACAGATACGCAGTATTTT. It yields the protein CASSIGTGGRTDTQYF.

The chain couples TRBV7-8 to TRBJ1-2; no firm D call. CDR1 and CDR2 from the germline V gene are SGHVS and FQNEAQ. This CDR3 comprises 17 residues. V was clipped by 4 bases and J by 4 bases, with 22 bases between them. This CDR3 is CASSYCEITRKTYGYTF. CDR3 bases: TGTGCCAGCAGCTATTGCGAGATTACCCGAAAGACCTATGGCTACACCTTC.

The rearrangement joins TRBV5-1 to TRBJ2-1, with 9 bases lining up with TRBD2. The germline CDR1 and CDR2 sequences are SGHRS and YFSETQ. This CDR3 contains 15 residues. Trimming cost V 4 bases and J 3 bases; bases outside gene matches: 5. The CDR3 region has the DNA TGCGCCAGCAGCGCCGGGACTAGCAACTACAATGAGCAGTTCTTC. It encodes CASSAGTSNYNEQFF.

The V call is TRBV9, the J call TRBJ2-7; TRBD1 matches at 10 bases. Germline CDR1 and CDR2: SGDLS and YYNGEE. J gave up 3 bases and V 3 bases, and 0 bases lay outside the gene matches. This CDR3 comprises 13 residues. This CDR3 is CASSGDRGYEQYF. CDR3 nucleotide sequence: TGTGCCAGCAGCGGGGACAGGGGCTACGAGCAGTACTTC.

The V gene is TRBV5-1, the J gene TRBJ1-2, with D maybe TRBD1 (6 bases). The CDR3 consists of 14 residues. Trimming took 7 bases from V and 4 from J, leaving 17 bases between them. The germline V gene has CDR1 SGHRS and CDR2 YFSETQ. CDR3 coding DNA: TGCGCCAGCTCTGGACAGCACTTTTCCTATGGCTACACCTTC. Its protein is CASSGQHFSYGYTF.